The rows below give T cell receptor beta chains drawn from one sample of a study of T cells after posttransplantation cyclophosphamide. Clones were sequenced by immunoSEQ multiplex PCR, and TCRdb holds only the in-frame ones, with some missing. The sample shows approximately 35,000 clones, none of them appearing just once. Sequenced: PBMCs. The source is a woman aged 30 to 39 in good health and a related stem cell transplant donor. The CDR3 runs from the conserved cysteine through the conserved F or W. A D gene is named only where the DNA matches it firmly. Some rows mark clone size as missing; the rest say once, few, many or name a class of expanded clone.

TRBJ2-3 | NA | TRBV29-1 | 14 | NA | CSVDVRQSTDTQYF | TGCAGCGTTGACGTTCGCCAGAGCACAGATACGCAGTATTTT
TRBJ1-2 | many | TRBV4-3 | 16 | TRBD1 | CASSQEGRGADYGYTF | TGCGCCAGCAGCCAAGAGGGCAGGGGGGCTGACTATGGCTACACCTTC
TRBJ2-7 | many | TRBV6-1 | 12 | NA | CASRTEAYEQYF | TGTGCCAGCAGAACAGAGGCCTACGAGCAGTACTTC
TRBJ2-5 | many | TRBV7-3 | 13 | NA | CASSSQKGETQYF | TGTGCCAGCAGCTCGCAGAAAGGAGAGACCCAGTACTTC
TRBJ1-2 | NA | TRBV19 | 15 | NA | CASRPYQQPNYGYTF | TGTGCCAGTAGACCATACCAACAGCCTAACTATGGCTACACCTTC
TRBJ2-7 | many | TRBV5-1 | 16 | TRBD1 | CASSLEGQGGLGEQYF | TGCGCCAGCAGCTTGGAGGGACAGGGGGGGTTGGGCGAGCAGTACTTC
TRBJ2-7 | many | TRBV10-3 | 14 | TRBD1 | CAIRGQGGSYEQYF | TGTGCCATCAGAGGACAGGGTGGCTCCTACGAGCAGTACTTC
TRBJ2-7 | many | TRBV5-1 | 14 | NA | CASSLVPGVGEQYF | TGCGCCAGCAGCTTGGTGCCGGGGGTGGGGGAGCAGTACTTC
TRBJ1-1 | many | TRBV7-9 | 14 | NA | CASSLGGQNTEAFF | TGTGCCAGCAGCTTAGGCGGACAGAACACTGAAGCTTTCTTT
TRBJ2-5 | many | TRBV18 | 13 | NA | CASSPAEQETQYF | TGTGCCAGCTCACCGGCAGAGCAAGAGACCCAGTACTTC
TRBJ1-1 | many | TRBV6-6 | 14 | TRBD1 | CASRRDSQDTEAFF | TGTGCCAGCAGGCGGGACAGCCAAGACACTGAAGCTTTCTTT
TRBJ1-2 | many | TRBV28 | 12 | NA | CASKTANYGYTF | TGTGCCAGCAAAACAGCTAACTATGGCTACACCTTC
TRBJ2-2 | many | TRBV7-9 | 17 | TRBD1 | CASSLSPQGTNTGELFF | TGTGCCAGCAGCCTCTCTCCACAGGGGACGAACACCGGGGAGCTGTTTTTT
TRBJ2-1 | many | TRBV6-5 | 15 | TRBD2 | CASSYSAGGVDEQFF | TGTGCCAGCAGTTACTCTGCGGGGGGGGTGGATGAGCAGTTCTTC
TRBJ1-2 | few | TRBV12-3/TRBV12-4 | 14 | NA | CASSFGGGIYGYTF | TGTGCCAGCAGTTTTGGGGGGGGCATCTATGGCTACACCTTC
TRBJ2-7 | many | TRBV4-1 | 17 | TRBD1 | CASSQDTRQGGSYEQYF | TGCGCCAGCAGCCAAGATACGAGACAGGGCGGATCCTACGAGCAGTACTTC
TRBJ1-2 | many | TRBV2 | 12 | NA | CASSDPDYGYTF | TGTGCCAGCAGTGACCCAGACTATGGCTACACCTTC
TRBJ1-2 | many | TRBV2 | 15 | TRBD1 | CASRAPGTGYSGYTF | TGTGCCAGCAGGGCCCCCGGGACAGGGTACTCTGGCTACACCTTC
TRBJ1-5 | NA | TRBV6-2/TRBV6-3 | 15 | NA | CASSYITGSDQPQHF | TGTGCCAGCAGTTACATTACAGGGTCGGATCAGCCCCAGCATTTT
TRBJ1-1 | many | TRBV4-1 | 13 | NA | CASSQVPGESAFF | TGCGCCAGCAGCCAAGTTCCAGGGGAGTCGGCTTTCTTT
TRBJ1-6 | many | TRBV18 | 14 | NA | CASSPGGSDFPLHF | TGTGCCAGCTCACCGGGGGGGTCAGATTTCCCCCTCCACTTT
TRBJ2-1 | few | TRBV28 | 15 | TRBD1 | CASSSDRELVWKQFF | TGTGCCAGCAGCTCTGACAGGGAATTGGTTTGGAAGCAGTTCTTC
TRBJ1-2 | NA | TRBV12-3/TRBV12-4 | 14 | TRBD1 | CASSFVGQVYGYTF | TGTGCCAGCAGTTTTGTCGGACAGGTCTATGGCTACACCTTC
TRBJ1-1 | many | TRBV28 | 15 | NA | CASTPIRTPNTEAFF | TGTGCCAGCACCCCAATTCGGACACCGAACACTGAAGCTTTCTTT
TRBJ2-2 | many | TRBV27 | 16 | TRBD2 | CASSGLAGGWTGELFF | TGTGCCAGCAGCGGTCTAGCGGGGGGTTGGACCGGGGAGCTGTTTTTT
TRBJ1-3 | many | TRBV6-4 | 12 | NA | CASSGVGNTIYF | TGTGCCAGCAGTGGCGTCGGAAACACCATATATTTT
TRBJ1-2 | few | TRBV6-1 | 13 | NA | CASSEAGLTASTF | TGTGCCAGCAGTGAAGCGGGACTGACTGCCAGCACCTTC
TRBJ1-1 | NA | TRBV9 | 14 | NA | CASSVGQINTQAFF | TGTGCCAGCAGCGTAGGACAGATCAACACTCAAGCTTTCTTT
TRBJ1-1 | many | TRBV18 | 15 | TRBD1 | CASSAGTGLNTEAFF | TGTGCCAGCTCAGCCGGGACAGGGCTGAACACTGAAGCTTTCTTT
TRBJ2-7 | few | TRBV29-1 | 11 | NA | CSVVGSYEQYF | TGCAGCGTCGTAGGGTCCTACGAGCAGTACTTC
TRBJ2-7 | many | TRBV6-6 | 14 | TRBD1 | CASSPRQGPYEQYF | TGTGCCAGCAGCCCTCGACAGGGCCCCTACGAGCAGTACTTC
TRBJ1-1 | NA | TRBV24-1 | 13 | NA | CATSDSTGTEAFF | TGTGCCACCAGTGATTCTACAGGCACTGAAGCTTTCTTT
TRBJ2-7 | few | TRBV24-1 | 15 | NA | CATSDPGGGSYEQYF | TGTGCCACCAGTGATCCAGGGGGAGGTTCCTACGAGCAGTACTTC
TRBJ2-6 | many | TRBV27 | 18 | TRBD1 | CASSSGTGGNSGANVLTF | TGTGCCAGCAGTTCCGGGACAGGGGGGAATTCTGGGGCCAACGTCCTGACTTTC
TRBJ1-5 | NA | TRBV7-8 | 14 | TRBD1 | CASSLDRGDQPQHF | TGTGCCAGCAGCTTGGACAGGGGGGATCAGCCCCAGCATTTT
TRBJ1-3 | many | TRBV6-1 | 14 | TRBD1 | CASNTGGFGNTIYF | TGTGCCAGCAATACAGGGGGCTTTGGAAACACCATATATTTT
TRBJ2-3 | NA | TRBV19 | 14 | NA | CASSIGRNTDTQYF | TGTGCCAGTAGTATTGGCAGGAACACAGATACGCAGTATTTT
TRBJ2-7 | many | TRBV7-2 | 14 | TRBD1 | CASSSGQGSYEQYF | TGTGCCAGCAGCTCCGGACAGGGCTCCTACGAGCAGTACTTC
TRBJ1-2 | many | TRBV7-2 | 17 | TRBD1 | CASSLGPAGRGPSGYTF | TGTGCCAGCAGCTTAGGCCCTGCTGGCAGGGGGCCTTCTGGCTACACCTTC
TRBJ2-7 | few | TRBV7-6 | 16 | TRBD1 | CASSPSSGQGTYEQYF | TGTGCCAGCAGCCCCTCCTCCGGACAGGGAACTTACGAGCAGTACTTC
TRBJ2-1 | NA | TRBV28 | 15 | TRBD1 | CASRSGTGVDNEQFF | TGTGCCAGCAGGTCCGGGACAGGGGTTGACAATGAGCAGTTCTTC
TRBJ2-3 | many | TRBV27 | 17 | TRBD1 | CASSRTGGSLITDTQYF | TGTGCCAGCAGTCGAACAGGGGGCAGTTTAATCACAGATACGCAGTATTTT
TRBJ1-1 | many | TRBV19 | 14 | NA | CASRPTAKNTEAFF | TGTGCCAGTAGGCCGACAGCGAAGAACACTGAAGCTTTCTTT
TRBJ1-1 | many | TRBV12-3/TRBV12-4 | 14 | NA | CASSFPGMKGEAFF | TGTGCCAGCAGTTTCCCAGGAATGAAAGGTGAAGCTTTCTTT
TRBJ2-1 | many | TRBV28 | 15 | TRBD1 | CASRRNRGSYNEQFF | TGTGCCAGCAGAAGGAACAGGGGGTCCTACAATGAGCAGTTCTTC
TRBJ1-2 | many | TRBV28 | 13 | TRBD1 | CAIQGAPNYGYTF | TGTGCCATCCAGGGGGCGCCCAACTATGGCTACACCTTC
TRBJ2-6 | many | TRBV7-9 | 14 | NA | CASSFNSGANVLTF | TGTGCCAGCAGCTTTAACTCTGGGGCCAACGTCCTGACTTTC
TRBJ2-7 | many | TRBV5-6 | 12 | NA | CASSGGVVEQYF | TGTGCCAGCAGCGGAGGGGTGGTCGAGCAGTACTTC
TRBJ2-5 | NA | TRBV11-2 | 15 | NA | CASSSVQGPQETQYF | TGTGCCAGCAGCTCCGTACAGGGACCACAAGAGACCCAGTACTTC
TRBJ1-1 | many | TRBV10-3 | 13 | NA | CAINERAGTEAFF | TGTGCCATCAACGAAAGGGCAGGGACTGAAGCTTTCTTT
TRBJ2-7 | many | TRBV18 | 13 | TRBD2 | CASSAGASYEQYF | TGTGCCAGCTCAGCGGGAGCCTCCTACGAGCAGTACTTC
TRBJ1-2 | NA | TRBV28 | 18 | TRBD1 | CASSLSPGTGDTNYGYTF | TGTGCCAGCAGTTTATCGCCCGGGACAGGCGACACTAACTATGGCTACACCTTC
TRBJ1-2 | NA | TRBV12-3/TRBV12-4 | 14 | TRBD1 | CASRAGTGYYGYTF | TGTGCCAGCAGAGCCGGGACAGGGTACTATGGCTACACCTTC